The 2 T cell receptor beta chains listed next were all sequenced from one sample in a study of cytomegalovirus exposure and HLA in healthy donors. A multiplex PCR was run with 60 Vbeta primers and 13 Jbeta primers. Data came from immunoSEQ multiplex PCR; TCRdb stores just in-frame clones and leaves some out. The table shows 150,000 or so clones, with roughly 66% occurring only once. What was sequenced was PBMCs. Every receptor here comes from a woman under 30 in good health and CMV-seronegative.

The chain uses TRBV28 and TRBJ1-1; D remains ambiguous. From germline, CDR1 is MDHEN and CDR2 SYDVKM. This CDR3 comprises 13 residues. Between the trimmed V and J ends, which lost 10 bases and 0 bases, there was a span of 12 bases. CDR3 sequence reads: CATRQIMNTEAFF. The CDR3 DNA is TGTGCCACCAGACAAATCATGAACACTGAAGCTTTCTTT.

CDR3 loop: CASSLGDRRHGELFF. The CDR3 DNA follows: TGTGCCAGCAGTTTAGGGGACAGGCGGCACGGGGAGCTGTTTTTT. This chain connects TRBV28 to TRBJ2-2; 8 nucleotides line up with TRBD1. Germline loops: CDR1 MDHEN, CDR2 SYDVKM. The V segment lost 2 bases and the J segment 7 bases; nucleotides outside the gene matches: 6. The CDR3 covers 15 residues.